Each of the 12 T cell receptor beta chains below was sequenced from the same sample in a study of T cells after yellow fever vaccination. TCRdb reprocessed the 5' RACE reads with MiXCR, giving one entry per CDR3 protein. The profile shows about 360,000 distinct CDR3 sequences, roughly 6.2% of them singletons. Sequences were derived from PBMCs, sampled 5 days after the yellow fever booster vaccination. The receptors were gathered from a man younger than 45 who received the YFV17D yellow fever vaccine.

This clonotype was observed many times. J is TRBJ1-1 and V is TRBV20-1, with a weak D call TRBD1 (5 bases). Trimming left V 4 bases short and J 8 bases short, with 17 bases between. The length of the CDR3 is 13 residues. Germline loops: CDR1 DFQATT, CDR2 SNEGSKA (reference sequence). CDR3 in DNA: TGCAGTGCTATAAGTGTGACAGAGCCAGAAGCTTTCTTT. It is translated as CSAISVTEPEAFF.

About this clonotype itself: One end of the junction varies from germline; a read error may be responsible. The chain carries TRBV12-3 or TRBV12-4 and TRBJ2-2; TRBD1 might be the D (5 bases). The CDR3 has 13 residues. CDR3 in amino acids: CASSDQGTVELFF. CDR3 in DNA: TGTGCCAGCAGTGACCAGGGAACCGTGGAGCTGTTTTTT.

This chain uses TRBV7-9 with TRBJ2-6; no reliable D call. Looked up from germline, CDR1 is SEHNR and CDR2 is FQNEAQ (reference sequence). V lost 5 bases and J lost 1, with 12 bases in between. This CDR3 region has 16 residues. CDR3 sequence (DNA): TGTGCCAGCAGCCCAATGAGACTGTCTGGGGCCAACGTCCTGACTTTC. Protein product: CASSPMRLSGANVLTF.

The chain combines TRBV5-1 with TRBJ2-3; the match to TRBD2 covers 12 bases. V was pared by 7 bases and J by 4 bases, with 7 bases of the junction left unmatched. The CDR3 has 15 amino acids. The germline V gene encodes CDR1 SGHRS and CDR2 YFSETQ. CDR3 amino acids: CASADLAGGPDTQYF. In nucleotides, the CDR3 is TGCGCCAGCGCCGACCTAGCGGGAGGGCCAGATACGCAGTATTTT.

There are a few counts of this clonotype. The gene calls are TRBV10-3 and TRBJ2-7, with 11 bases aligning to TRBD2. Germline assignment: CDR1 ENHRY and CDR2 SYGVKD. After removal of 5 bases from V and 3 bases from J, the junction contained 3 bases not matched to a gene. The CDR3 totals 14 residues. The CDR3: CAISLTSGNYEQYF. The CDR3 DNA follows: TGTGCCATCAGTCTGACTAGCGGGAACTACGAGCAGTACTTC.

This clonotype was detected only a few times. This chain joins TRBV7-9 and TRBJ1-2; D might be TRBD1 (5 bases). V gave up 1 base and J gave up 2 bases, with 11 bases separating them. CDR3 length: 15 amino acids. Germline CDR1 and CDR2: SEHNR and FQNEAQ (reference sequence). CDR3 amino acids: CASSLGGARNYGYTF. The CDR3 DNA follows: TGTGCCAGCAGCTTAGGAGGGGCTCGGAACTATGGCTACACCTTC.

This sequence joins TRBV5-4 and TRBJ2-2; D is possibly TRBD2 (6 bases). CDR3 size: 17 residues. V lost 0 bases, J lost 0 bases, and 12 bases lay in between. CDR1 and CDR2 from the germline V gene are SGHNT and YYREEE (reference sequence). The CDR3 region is CASSLVSGFANTGELFF. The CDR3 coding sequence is TGTGCCAGCAGCTTGGTCAGCGGGTTCGCGAACACCGGGGAGCTGTTTTTT.

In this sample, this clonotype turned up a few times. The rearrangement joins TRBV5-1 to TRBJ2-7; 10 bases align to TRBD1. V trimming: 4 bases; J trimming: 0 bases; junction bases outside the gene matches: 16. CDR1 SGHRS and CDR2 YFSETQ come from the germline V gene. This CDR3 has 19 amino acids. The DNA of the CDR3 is TGCGCCAGCAGCCCCCCCGGGACAGGGGTAGGGGGAAACTCCTACGAGCAGTACTTC. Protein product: CASSPPGTGVGGNSYEQYF.

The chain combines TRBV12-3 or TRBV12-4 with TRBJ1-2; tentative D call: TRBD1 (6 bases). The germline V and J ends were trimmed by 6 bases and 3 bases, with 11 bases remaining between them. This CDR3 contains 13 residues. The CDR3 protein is CASSIGGYYGYTF. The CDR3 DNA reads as TGTGCCAGCAGCATAGGGGGGTACTATGGCTACACCTTC.

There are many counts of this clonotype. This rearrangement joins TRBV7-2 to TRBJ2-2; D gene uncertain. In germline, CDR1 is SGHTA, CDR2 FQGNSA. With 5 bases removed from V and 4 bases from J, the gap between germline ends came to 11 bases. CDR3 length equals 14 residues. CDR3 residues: CASSLFTGTGELFF. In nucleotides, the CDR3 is TGTGCCAGCAGCCTTTTCACCGGCACCGGGGAGCTGTTTTTT.

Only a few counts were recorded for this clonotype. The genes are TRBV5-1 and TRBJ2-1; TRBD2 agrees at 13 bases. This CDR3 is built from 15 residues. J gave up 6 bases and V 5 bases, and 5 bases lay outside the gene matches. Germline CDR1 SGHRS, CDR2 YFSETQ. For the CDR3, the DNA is TGCGCCAGCAGACGGACTAGCGGGAGTAGCAATGAGCAGTTCTTC. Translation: CASRRTSGSSNEQFF.

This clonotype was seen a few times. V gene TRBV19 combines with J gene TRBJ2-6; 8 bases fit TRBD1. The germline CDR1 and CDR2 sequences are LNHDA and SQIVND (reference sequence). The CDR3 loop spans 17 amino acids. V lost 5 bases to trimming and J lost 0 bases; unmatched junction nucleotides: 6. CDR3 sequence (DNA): TGTGCCAGTAGTCCGGACAGGGAATTCTCTGGGGCCAACGTCCTGACTTTC. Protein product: CASSPDREFSGANVLTF.